Below, 14 T cell receptor beta chains from the same sample are listed, as sequenced in a study of follicular helper T cells after annual influenza vaccination. Noted time point: 2014-2015 season, pre-vaccination. Produced via immunoSEQ multiplex PCR; TCRdb's table is partial and in-frame only. The table has some 30,000 clones, about 82% seen once. The source material was CXCR5+ CD38- circulating T follicular helper cells from blood, sampled on the day of influenza vaccination. Subset meaning: circulating Tfh, non-naive CD4+CXCR5+PD-1+ (ICOS+CD38+ or ICOS-CD38-). The receptor source for this set is an adult who received the influenza vaccine.

The V gene is TRBV5-1, the J gene TRBJ1-2; D remains ambiguous. V was pared by 5 bases and J by 9 bases, with 11 bases between. Per germline, CDR1 SGHRS and CDR2 YFSETQ. The CDR3 runs to 11 residues. Here the CDR3 reads CASRGGSSYTF. Written as DNA, the CDR3 is TGCGCCAGCAGGGGAGGGTCGAGCTACACCTTC.

The rearrangement links TRBV6-1 to TRBJ1-1; 7 bases are shared with TRBD1. CDR1 is MNHNS and CDR2 is SASEGT in the germline V gene. This CDR3 region has 14 residues. J gave up 3 bases and V 6 bases, and 7 bases lay outside the gene matches. CDR3 sequence: CASSEQGMDTEAFF. CDR3 in DNA: TGTGCCAGCAGCGAACAGGGGATGGACACTGAAGCTTTCTTT.

This clone was found once. CDR3 residues: CASSVGGANNEQFF. As DNA, the CDR3 is TGTGCCAGTAGTGTCGGGGGGGCAAACAATGAGCAGTTCTTC. The gene calls are TRBV19 and TRBJ2-1; 8 bases align to TRBD2. The J segment lost 5 bases and the V segment lost 5 bases, leaving 5 bases of the junction unmatched. Germline CDR1 reads LNHDA; CDR2 reads SQIVND (reference sequence). The CDR3 extends over 14 amino acids.

The chain recombines TRBV5-1 with TRBJ2-7, with D possibly TRBD2 on 6 matching bases. Germline-derived CDR1 and CDR2 are SGHRS and YFSETQ. The CDR3 sequence is 13 residues long. Trimming took 2 bases from V and 6 from J, leaving 12 bases between them. CDR3 sequence: CASSFREASEQYF. In DNA, the CDR3 is TGCGCCAGCAGCTTCAGGGAGGCCTCCGAGCAGTACTTC.

This chain connects TRBV2 to TRBJ2-7; 8 positions agree with TRBD2. V gave up 10 bases and J gave up 4 bases; unmatched junction bases: 3. Germline assignment: CDR1 SNHLY and CDR2 FYNNEI. This CDR3 spans 11 amino acids. The CDR3 reads CATTSAYEQYF. In DNA, the CDR3 is TGTGCCACGACTAGCGCGTACGAGCAGTACTTC.

This clone was seen a handful of times. V gene TRBV5-1 combines with J gene TRBJ1-2, with D perhaps TRBD1 (6 bases). This CDR3 has 16 residues. V was cut by 0 bases and J by 6 bases, with 18 bases left in between. CDR1 and CDR2 from the germline V gene are SGHRS and YFSETQ. CDR3 loop: CASSLAIAVGGDGYTF. DNA for the CDR3: TGCGCCAGCAGCTTGGCCATAGCTGTAGGGGGAGATGGCTACACCTTC. The full variable domain, in which reference TRBV5-1 and TRBJ1-2 provide the parts outside the CDR3, is KAGVTQTPRYLIKTRGQQVTLSCSPISGHRSVSWYQQTPGQGLQFLFEYFSETQRNKGNFPGRFSGRQFSNSRSEMNVSTLELGDSALYLCASSLAIAVGGDGYTFGSGTRLTVV.

This sequence joins TRBV19 and TRBJ2-7; perhaps TRBD1 as D (5 bases). Per the germline V gene, CDR1 is LNHDA and CDR2 is SQIVND (reference sequence). The V and J ends lost 3 bases and 4 bases respectively, with 13 bases between them. CDR3 length: 14 residues. The chain's CDR3 is CASSIWQGWYEQYF. CDR3 bases: TGTGCCAGTAGTATCTGGCAGGGTTGGTACGAGCAGTACTTC.

A single count supports this clone. CDR3 sequence: CASSSQGHEQYF. The DNA for the CDR3 is TGCGCCAGCAGCTCACAGGGACACGAGCAGTACTTC. The chain uses TRBV5-1 and TRBJ2-7, with D possibly matching TRBD1 (6 bases). This CDR3 has 12 amino acids. The V end lost 3 bases, the J end lost 5 bases, and 9 bases lay between the germline ends. The germline CDR1 and CDR2 sequences are SGHRS and YFSETQ.

This clone was seen just once. V is TRBV18 and J is TRBJ2-7, with 11 bases fitting TRBD2. CDR1 KGHSH and CDR2 LQKENI come from the germline V gene. J gave up 7 bases and V 3 bases, and 11 bases lay outside the gene matches. The CDR3 totals 16 residues. CDR3 DNA sequence: TGTGCCAGCTCACCCCCTACTAGCGGGGGAGTAAGGGAGCAGTACTTC. It codes for CASSPPTSGGVREQYF. The full variable domain, in which reference TRBV18 and TRBJ2-7 provide the parts outside the CDR3, is NAGVMQNPRHLVRRRGQEARLRCSPMKGHSHVYWYRQLPEEGLKFMVYLQKENIIDESGMPKERFSAEFPKEGPSILRIQQVVRGDSAAYFCASSPPTSGGVREQYFGPGTRLTVT.

The chain has TRBV2 and TRBJ1-3, with a possible D match to TRBD1 (6 bases). This CDR3 region has 12 residues. The ends were cut back, 8 bases at V and 4 bases at J, with 9 bases in the middle. The germline V gene has CDR1 SNHLY and CDR2 FYNNEI. CDR3 in DNA: TGTGCCAGCCTGCAGGGGGGAAACACCATATATTTT. Amino acid sequence: CASLQGGNTIYF.

A single count supports this clone. The V and J genes are TRBV29-1 and TRBJ2-1; a possible D gene is TRBD2 (6 bases). The CDR3 has 12 amino acids. Trimming pared 4 bases from V and 7 bases from J, leaving 11 bases between. From germline, CDR1 is SQVTM and CDR2 ANQGSEA. The CDR3 spells CSVVGLRNEQFF. The CDR3 nucleotides read TGCAGCGTTGTGGGACTGCGGAATGAGCAGTTCTTC.

The gene calls are TRBV28 and TRBJ1-1, with TRBD1 identical over 7 bases. J was trimmed by 8 bases and V by 5 bases; bases with no gene match: 8. Germline CDR1 reads MDHEN; CDR2 reads SYDVKM. This CDR3 is 13 amino acids long. The CDR3 region is CASSPPGTAEAFF. The CDR3 DNA follows: TGTGCCAGCAGTCCTCCCGGGACAGCCGAAGCTTTCTTT.

This chain links TRBV6-6 with TRBJ2-5; 7 bases agree with TRBD2. The CDR3 consists of 12 residues. The V and J ends lost 6 bases and 4 bases, in that order; junction bases with no gene match: 2. Germline-derived CDR1 and CDR2 are MNHNY and SVGAGI (reference sequence). This chain's CDR3 is CASSRTRETQYF. The DNA of the CDR3 is TGTGCCAGCAGCCGGACTAGAGAGACCCAGTACTTC.

V usage is TRBV2 and J usage is TRBJ1-5, with TRBD1 as a possible D gene (6 bases). Germline loops: CDR1 SNHLY, CDR2 FYNNEI. V was cut by 7 bases and J by 4 bases, with 17 bases left in between. This CDR3 is built from 15 residues. This CDR3 is CASTKQWTDNQPQHF. In DNA, the CDR3 is TGTGCCAGCACCAAACAATGGACAGATAATCAGCCCCAGCATTTT. Filled out from reference TRBV2 and TRBJ1-5, the complete variable domain reads EPEVTQTPSHQVTQMGQEVILRCVPISNHLYFYWYRQILGQKVEFLVSFYNNEISEKSEIFDDQFSVERPDGSNFTLKIRSTKLEDSAMYFCASTKQWTDNQPQHFGDGTRLSIL.